The present T cell receptor (beta chain) was sequenced within a study of cytomegalovirus exposure and HLA in healthy donors. Study results and caveats: Some V segments (TRBV6-2 and TRBV6-3 among them) were excluded as indistinguishable.

V trimming: 4 bases; J trimming: 6 bases; junction bases outside the gene matches: 9. CDR1 is MGHDK and CDR2 is SYGVNS in the germline V gene. This CDR3 is 14 amino acids long. On this clone itself: Its antigen is undetermined.

Amplification used 60 Vbeta primers and 13 Jbeta primers. Sequencing was performed with immunoSEQ multiplex PCR; in TCRdb, only in-frame clones are kept and a portion is missing. The data show over 90,000 clones, more than 75% seen once. Material: PBMCs. V and J are TRBV25-1 and TRBJ2-7, with 7 bases aligning to TRBD2. This clonotype originated in a woman aged 18 to 35 in good health and CMV-seropositive. The CDR3 sequence is CASSVGGRAGEQYF. As DNA, the CDR3 is TGTGCCAGCAGTGTAGGAGGGAGGGCCGGCGAGCAGTACTTC.